This T cell receptor (beta chain) derives from a study of blood T cells in healthy people across ages. Notes on the study in general: With unsorted PBMCs, a conclusive comparison of naive versus antigen-experienced cells was not possible. Age advanced and TCR beta diversity per million T cells fell, roughly linearly.

For this clonotype: The antigen is not known.

Sample-barcoded 5' priming and a J-beta primer mix drove a second PCR of about 6 to 12 cycles. MiXCR was run by TCRdb on the 5' RACE reads, yielding one entry per CDR3 protein. The sample gives 1.5 million to 2 million distinct CDR3 sequences, about 35% of which show up once; approximately 10% is in the top ten. CDR3 size: 14 residues. V lost 2 bases and J 4 bases, leaving 11 bases between the germline ends. The germline V gene encodes CDR1 MNHEY and CDR2 SVGAGI. The sample was blood. The sequence was collected from a woman aged 30 to 39 in good health. J is TRBJ2-5 and V is TRBV6-5; D may match TRBD1 or TRBD2 (5 bases each). This chain's CDR3 is CASSYTAGRETQYF. The DNA for the CDR3 is TGTGCCAGCAGTTACACGGCAGGGAGAGAGACCCAGTACTTC.